Given below is one T cell receptor beta chain in context. The sample comes from a study of cytomegalovirus exposure and HLA in healthy donors. 60 Vbeta and 13 Jbeta primers were used in PCR. Using immunoSEQ multiplex PCR, the repertoire was profiled, and TCRdb retains in-frame clones only, with some absent. The table shows about 120,000 clones, with 81% occurring only once. This TCR was recovered from a middle-aged woman in good health and CMV-seronegative. Sequencing used PBMCs.

The DNA for the CDR3 is TGTGCCAGCAGTGACGGACAGGGAGGTTGGTACGAGCAGTACTTC. Translated: CASSDGQGGWYEQYF. The V and J genes are TRBV6-1 and TRBJ2-7, with 8 bases identical to TRBD1. CDR1 is MNHNS and CDR2 is SASEGT in the germline V gene. The CDR3 is 15 amino acids. After removal of 3 bases from V and 4 bases from J, the junction contained 8 bases not matched to a gene.